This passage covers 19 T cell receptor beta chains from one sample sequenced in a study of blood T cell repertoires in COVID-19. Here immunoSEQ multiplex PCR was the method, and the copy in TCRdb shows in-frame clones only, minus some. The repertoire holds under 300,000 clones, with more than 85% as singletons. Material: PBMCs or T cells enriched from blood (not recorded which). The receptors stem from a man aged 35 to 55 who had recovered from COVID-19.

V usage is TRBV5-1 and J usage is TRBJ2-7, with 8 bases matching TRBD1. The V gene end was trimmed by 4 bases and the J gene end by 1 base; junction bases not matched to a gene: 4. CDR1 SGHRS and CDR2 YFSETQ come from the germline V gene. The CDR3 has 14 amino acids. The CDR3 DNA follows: TGCGCCAGCAGCCCACGACAGGGGTCCTACGAGCAGTACTTC. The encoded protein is CASSPRQGSYEQYF.

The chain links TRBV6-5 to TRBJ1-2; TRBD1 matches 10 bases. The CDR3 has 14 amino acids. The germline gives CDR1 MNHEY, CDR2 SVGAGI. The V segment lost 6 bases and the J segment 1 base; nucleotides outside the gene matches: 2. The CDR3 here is CASSWDRGNYGYTF. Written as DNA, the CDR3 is TGTGCCAGCAGCTGGGACAGGGGTAACTATGGCTACACCTTC.

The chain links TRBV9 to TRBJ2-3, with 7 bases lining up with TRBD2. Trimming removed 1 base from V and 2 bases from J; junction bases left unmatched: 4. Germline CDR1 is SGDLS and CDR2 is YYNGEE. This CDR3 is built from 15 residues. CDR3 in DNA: TGTGCCAGCAGCGTATCTAGCGGAAACACAGATACGCAGTATTTT. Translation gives CASSVSSGNTDTQYF.

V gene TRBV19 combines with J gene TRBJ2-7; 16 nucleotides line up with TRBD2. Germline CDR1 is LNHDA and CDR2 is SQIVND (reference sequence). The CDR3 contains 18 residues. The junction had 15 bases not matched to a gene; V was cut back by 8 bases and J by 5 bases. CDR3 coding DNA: TGTGCCAGTTCCCTGGGAGGGACTAGCGGGAGGGCCACCGACGAGCAGTACTTC. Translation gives CASSLGGTSGRATDEQYF.

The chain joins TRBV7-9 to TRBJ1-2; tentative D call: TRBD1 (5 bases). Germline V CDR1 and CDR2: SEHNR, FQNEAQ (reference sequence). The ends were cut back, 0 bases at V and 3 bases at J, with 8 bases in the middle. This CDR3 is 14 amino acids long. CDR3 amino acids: CASSLASGDYGYTF. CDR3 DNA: TGTGCCAGCAGCTTAGCGTCGGGGGACTATGGCTACACCTTC.

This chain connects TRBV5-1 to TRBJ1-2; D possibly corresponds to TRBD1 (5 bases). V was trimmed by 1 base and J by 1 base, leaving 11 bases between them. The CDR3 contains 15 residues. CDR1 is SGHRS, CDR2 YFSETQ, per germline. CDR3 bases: TGCGCCAGCAGCTTGAGTCCCAGGGATAACTATGGCTACACCTTC. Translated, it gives CASSLSPRDNYGYTF.

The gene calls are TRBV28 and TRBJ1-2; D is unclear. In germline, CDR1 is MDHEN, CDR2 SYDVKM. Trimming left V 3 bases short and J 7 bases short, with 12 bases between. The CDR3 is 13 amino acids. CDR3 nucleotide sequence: TGTGCCAGCAGTTTTTCGGTCGGCGGTGGCTACACCTTC. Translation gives CASSFSVGGGYTF.

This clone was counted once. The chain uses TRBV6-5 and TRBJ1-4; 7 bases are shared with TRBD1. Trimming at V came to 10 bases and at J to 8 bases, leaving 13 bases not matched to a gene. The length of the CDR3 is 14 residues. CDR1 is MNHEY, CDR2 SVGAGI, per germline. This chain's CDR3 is CATGERGLGEKLFF. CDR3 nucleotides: TGTGCCACTGGGGAGAGGGGGCTTGGGGAAAAACTGTTTTTT.

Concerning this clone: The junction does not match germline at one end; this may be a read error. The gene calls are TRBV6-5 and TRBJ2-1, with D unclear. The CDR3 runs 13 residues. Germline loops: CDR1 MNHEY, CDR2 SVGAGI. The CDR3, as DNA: TGCGCCAGCAGTTACGTTTCCGGCAATGAGCAGTTCTTC. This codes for CASSYVSGNEQFF.

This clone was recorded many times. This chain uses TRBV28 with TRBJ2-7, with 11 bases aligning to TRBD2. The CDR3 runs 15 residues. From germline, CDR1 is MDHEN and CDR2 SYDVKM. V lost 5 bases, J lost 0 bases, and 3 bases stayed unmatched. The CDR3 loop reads CASSTGLAVSYEQYF. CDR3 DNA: TGTGCCAGCAGTACGGGACTAGCGGTCTCCTACGAGCAGTACTTC.

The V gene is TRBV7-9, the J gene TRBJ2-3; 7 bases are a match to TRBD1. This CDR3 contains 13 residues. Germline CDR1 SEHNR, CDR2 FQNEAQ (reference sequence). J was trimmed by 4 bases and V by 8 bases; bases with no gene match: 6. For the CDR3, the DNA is TGTGCCAGCGAAGAACAGGGGTCAGATACGCAGTATTTT. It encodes CASEEQGSDTQYF.

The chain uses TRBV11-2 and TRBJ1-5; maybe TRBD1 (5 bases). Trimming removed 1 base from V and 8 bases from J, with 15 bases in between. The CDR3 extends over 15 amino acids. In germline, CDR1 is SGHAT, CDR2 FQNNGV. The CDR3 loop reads CASSLGGRDSEPQHF. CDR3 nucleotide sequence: TGTGCCAGCAGCTTAGGGGGCAGGGATTCAGAGCCCCAGCATTTT.

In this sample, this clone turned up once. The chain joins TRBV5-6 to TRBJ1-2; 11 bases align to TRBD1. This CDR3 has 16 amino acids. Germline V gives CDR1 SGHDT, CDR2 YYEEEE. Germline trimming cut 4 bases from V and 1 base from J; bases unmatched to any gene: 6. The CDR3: CASSPRGTGGNYGYTF. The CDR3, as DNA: TGTGCCAGCAGCCCAAGAGGGACAGGGGGTAACTATGGCTACACCTTC. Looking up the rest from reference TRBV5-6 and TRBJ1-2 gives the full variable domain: DAGVTQSPTHLIKTRGQQVTLRCSPKSGHDTVSWYQQALGQGPQFIFQYYEEEERQRGNFPDRFSGHQFPNYSSELNVNALLLGDSALYLCASSPRGTGGNYGYTFGSGTRLTVV.

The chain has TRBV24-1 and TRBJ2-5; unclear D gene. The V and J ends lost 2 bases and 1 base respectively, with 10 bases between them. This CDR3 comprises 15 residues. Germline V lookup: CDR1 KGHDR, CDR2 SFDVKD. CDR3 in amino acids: CATSDSSRFQETQYF. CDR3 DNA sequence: TGTGCCACCAGTGATTCCTCTAGGTTCCAAGAGACCCAGTACTTC.

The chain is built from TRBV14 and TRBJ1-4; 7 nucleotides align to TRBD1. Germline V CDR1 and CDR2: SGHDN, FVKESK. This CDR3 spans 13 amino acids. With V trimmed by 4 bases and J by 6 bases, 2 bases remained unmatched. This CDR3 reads CASSRDRYEKLFF. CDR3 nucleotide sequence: TGTGCCAGCAGCCGGGACAGATATGAAAAACTGTTTTTT.

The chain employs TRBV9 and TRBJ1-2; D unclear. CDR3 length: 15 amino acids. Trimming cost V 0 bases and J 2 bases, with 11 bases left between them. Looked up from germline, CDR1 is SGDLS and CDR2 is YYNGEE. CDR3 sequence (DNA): TGTGCCAGCAGCGTAGGTCTGTCGCAGAACTATGGCTACACCTTC. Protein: CASSVGLSQNYGYTF.

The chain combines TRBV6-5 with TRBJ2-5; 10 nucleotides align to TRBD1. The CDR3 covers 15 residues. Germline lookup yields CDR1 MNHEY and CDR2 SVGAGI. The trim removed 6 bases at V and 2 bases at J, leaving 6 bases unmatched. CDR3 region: CASRGWTGGQETQYF. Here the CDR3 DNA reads TGTGCCAGCAGGGGATGGACAGGGGGACAAGAGACCCAGTACTTC.

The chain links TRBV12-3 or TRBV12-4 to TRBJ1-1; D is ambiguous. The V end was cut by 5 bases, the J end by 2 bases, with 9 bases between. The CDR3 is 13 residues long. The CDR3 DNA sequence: TGTGCCAGCAGTGCTAGTACCAACACTGAAGCTTTCTTT. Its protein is CASSASTNTEAFF.

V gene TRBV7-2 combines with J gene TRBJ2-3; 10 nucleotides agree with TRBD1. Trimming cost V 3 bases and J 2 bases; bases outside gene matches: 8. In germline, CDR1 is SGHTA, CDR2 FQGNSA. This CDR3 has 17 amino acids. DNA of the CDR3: TGTGCCAGCAGCTTCGCCCCCGGGACAGGGGACACAGATACGCAGTATTTT. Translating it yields CASSFAPGTGDTDTQYF. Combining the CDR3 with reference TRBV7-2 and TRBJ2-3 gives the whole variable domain GAGVSQSPSNKVTEKGKDVELRCDPISGHTALYWYRQSLGQGLEFLIYFQGNSAPDKSGLPSDRFSAERTGGSVSTLTIQRTQQEDSAVYLCASSFAPGTGDTDTQYFGPGTRLTVL.